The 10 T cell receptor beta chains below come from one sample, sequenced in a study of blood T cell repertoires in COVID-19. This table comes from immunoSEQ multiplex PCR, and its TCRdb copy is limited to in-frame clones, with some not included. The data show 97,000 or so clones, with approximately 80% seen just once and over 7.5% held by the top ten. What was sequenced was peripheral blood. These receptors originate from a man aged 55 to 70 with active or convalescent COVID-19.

This CDR3 reads CASSFFAGEQPQHF. The CDR3 DNA reads as TGTGCCAGCAGTTTCTTTGCCGGGGAACAGCCCCAGCATTTT. The V call is TRBV27, the J call TRBJ1-5; D remains unclear. The CDR3 has 14 residues. V was trimmed by 3 bases and J by 7 bases, leaving 13 bases between them. Germline CDR1 and CDR2: MNHEY and SMNVEV (reference sequence).

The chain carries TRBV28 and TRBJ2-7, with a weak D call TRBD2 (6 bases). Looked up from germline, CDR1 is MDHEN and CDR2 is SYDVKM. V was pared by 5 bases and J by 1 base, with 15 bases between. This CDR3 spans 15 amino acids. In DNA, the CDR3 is TGTGCCAGCAGTCCCCCCGAGGGACTGTCCTACGAGCAGTACTTC. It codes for CASSPPEGLSYEQYF.

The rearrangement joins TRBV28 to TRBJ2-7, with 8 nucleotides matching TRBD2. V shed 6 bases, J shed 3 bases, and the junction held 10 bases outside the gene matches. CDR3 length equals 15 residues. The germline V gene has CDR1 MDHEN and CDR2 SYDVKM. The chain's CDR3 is CASSPGGGMNYEQYF. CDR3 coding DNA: TGTGCCAGCAGCCCCGGGGGGGGCATGAACTACGAGCAGTACTTC.

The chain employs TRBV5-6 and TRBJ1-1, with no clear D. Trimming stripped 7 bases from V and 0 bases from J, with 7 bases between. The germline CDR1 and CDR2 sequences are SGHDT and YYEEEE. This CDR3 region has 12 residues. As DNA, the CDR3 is TGTGCCAGCTCGGAGGTGAACACTGAAGCTTTCTTT. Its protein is CASSEVNTEAFF.

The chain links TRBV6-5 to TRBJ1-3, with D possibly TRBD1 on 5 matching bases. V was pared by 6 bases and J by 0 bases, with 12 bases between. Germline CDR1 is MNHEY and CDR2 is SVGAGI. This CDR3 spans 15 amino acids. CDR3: CASRTQGNSGNTIYF. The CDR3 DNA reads TGTGCCAGCAGGACCCAGGGAAACTCTGGAAACACCATATATTTT.

CDR3: CASSLPAGISYEQYV. The CDR3 region has the DNA TGTGCCAGCAGTTTACCCGCGGGCATCTCCTACGAGCAGTACGTC. This chain uses TRBV27 with TRBJ2-7; D is perhaps TRBD2 (5 bases). Between the trimmed V and J ends, which lost 2 bases and 0 bases, there was a span of 11 bases. Germline V gene sequence: CDR1 MNHEY, CDR2 SMNVEV (reference sequence). The CDR3 totals 15 residues.

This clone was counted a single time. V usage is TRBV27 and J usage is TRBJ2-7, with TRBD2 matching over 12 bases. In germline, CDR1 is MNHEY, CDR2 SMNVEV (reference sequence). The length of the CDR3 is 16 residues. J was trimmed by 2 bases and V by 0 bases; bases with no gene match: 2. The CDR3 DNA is TGTGCCAGCAGTTTATCACTAGCGGGAGGACCCTACGAGCAGTACGTC. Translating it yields CASSLSLAGGPYEQYV.

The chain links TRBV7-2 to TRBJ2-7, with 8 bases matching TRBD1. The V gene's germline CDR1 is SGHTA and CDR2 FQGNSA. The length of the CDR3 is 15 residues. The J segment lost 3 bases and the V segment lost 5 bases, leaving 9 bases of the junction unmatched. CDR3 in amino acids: CASSPYGRGLYEQYF. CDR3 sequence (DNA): TGTGCCAGCAGCCCATACGGCAGGGGGCTCTACGAGCAGTACTTC.

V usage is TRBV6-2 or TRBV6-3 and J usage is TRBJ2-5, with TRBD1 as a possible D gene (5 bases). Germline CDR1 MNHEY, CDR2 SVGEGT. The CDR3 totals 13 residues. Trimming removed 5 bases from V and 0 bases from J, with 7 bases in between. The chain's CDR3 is CASSRQHQETQYF. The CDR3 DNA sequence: TGTGCCAGCAGTAGACAGCACCAAGAGACCCAGTACTTC.

The CDR3 sequence is CATRGDSANYGYTF. In nucleotides, the CDR3 is TGTGCCACCAGGGGGGACAGTGCTAACTATGGCTACACCTTC. The chain has TRBV24-1 and TRBJ1-2; 7 nucleotides line up with TRBD1. The germline V gene has CDR1 KGHDR and CDR2 SFDVKD. The CDR3 covers 14 residues. Trimming took 7 bases from V and 0 from J; bases not matched to a gene: 4.